The clone carrying this TCR beta chain has more than one count but fewer than ten. Amplification used 60 Vbeta primers and 13 Jbeta primers. Produced via immunoSEQ multiplex PCR; TCRdb's table is partial and in-frame only. The table shows around 78,000 clones, with 60% to 75% occurring only once. These data are taken from a study of cytomegalovirus exposure and HLA in healthy donors. The donors, nominally healthy at sampling, likely had unrecorded immune exposures. Material: PBMCs. This clonotype was sampled from a woman aged 40 to 50 in good health and CMV-seropositive.

The CDR3 loop is CASSFDGSSYEQYF. The CDR3 nucleotides are TGCGCCAGCAGCTTCGACGGGAGCTCCTACGAGCAGTACTTC. The V and J genes are TRBV5-1 and TRBJ2-7, with D possibly TRBD2 on 6 matching bases. Germline V CDR1 and CDR2: SGHRS, YFSETQ. CDR3 length: 14 amino acids. The V and J ends lost 2 bases and 0 bases respectively, with 9 bases between them.